The 4 T cell receptor beta chains listed next were all sequenced from one sample in a study of identifying expanded T cells in peripheral blood. The protocol was immunoSEQ multiplex PCR, while the TCRdb copy is restricted to in-frame clones and leaves out a portion. The sample has some 78,000 clones, around 84% seen once. The material sequenced was blood. Receptors originate from a person aged 18 to 75 in good health.

V and J are TRBV18 and TRBJ2-2; 8 bases align to TRBD1. Germline V gives CDR1 KGHSH, CDR2 LQKENI. The ends lost 3 bases at V and 7 bases at J; junction bases unmatched: 4. This CDR3 spans 14 amino acids. The CDR3 loop reads CASSPRDRSGELFF. DNA for the CDR3: TGTGCCAGCTCACCGCGGGACAGGAGCGGGGAGCTGTTTTTT.

This clone appeared a single time. This chain's CDR3 is CAWSINPFRRGTGELFF. The CDR3 bases are TGTGCCTGGAGTATAAACCCCTTCCGTAGGGGGACCGGGGAGCTGTTTTTT. The genes are TRBV30 and TRBJ2-2; possibly TRBD1 for D (6 bases). CDR3 length equals 17 residues. The germline V and J ends were trimmed by 2 bases and 5 bases, with 21 bases remaining between them. Germline lookup yields CDR1 GTSNPN and CDR2 SVGIG (reference sequence).

This clone was seen just once. The V gene is TRBV2, the J gene TRBJ1-4; a possible D gene is TRBD1 (5 bases). V gave up 2 bases and J gave up 14 bases, with 9 bases separating them. The CDR3 has 11 amino acids. Germline-derived CDR1 and CDR2 are SNHLY and FYNNEI. The CDR3 spells CASSEKRDLFF. The CDR3 DNA reads TGTGCCAGCAGTGAAAAGAGGGACCTGTTTTTT.

V usage is TRBV27 and J usage is TRBJ2-7, with TRBD2 identical over 9 bases. The CDR3 is 16 amino acids. Trimming removed 4 bases from V and 0 bases from J; junction bases left unmatched: 7. Germline V CDR1 and CDR2: MNHEY, SMNVEV (reference sequence). This CDR3 reads CASSSFLAGTSYEQYF. The CDR3 bases are TGTGCCAGCAGTTCTTTCCTAGCGGGGACCTCCTACGAGCAGTACTTC.